One sample yielded the 28 T cell receptor beta chains listed below, sequenced in a study of T cell repertoires in cytomegalovirus infection. One entry per CDR3 protein, called by TCRdb with MiXCR from the reads. Of hundreds of thousands of distinct CDR3 sequences listed, roughly a third are singletons. Sequencing input: PBMCs. Receptors were obtained from a human donor in good health (CMV status not recorded). Some clones in this sample may be carry-over from other donors' samples.

This clonotype came up a few times. The V and J genes are TRBV5-1 and TRBJ2-3; 8 positions match TRBD2. Unmatched junction bases numbered 4, after V lost 4 bases and J lost 0 bases. This CDR3 has 15 residues. The germline CDR1 and CDR2 sequences are SGHRS and YFSETQ. CDR3 sequence: CASSAGGRSTDTQYF. CDR3 nucleotides: TGCGCCAGCAGCGCGGGGGGACGGAGCACAGATACGCAGTATTTT.

This clonotype appeared a few times. This sequence joins TRBV11-2 and TRBJ1-2; D unclear. V lost 6 bases to trimming and J lost 8 bases, with 22 bases between them. Per germline, CDR1 SGHAT and CDR2 FQNNGV. The CDR3 is 15 residues long. The CDR3 DNA reads as TGTGCCAGCAGTTCAATCAGCGACGGGTTCGGAGGCTACACCTTC. This codes for CASSSISDGFGGYTF.

V is TRBV15 and J is TRBJ1-4; TRBD1 might be the D (5 bases). The length of the CDR3 is 13 residues. CDR1 and CDR2 from the germline V gene are LNHNV and YYDKDF (reference sequence). Deletions cut 7 bases from V and 8 bases from J, with 14 bases between. In DNA, the CDR3 is TGTGCCACCATCGACGGGGGGTCGGAAAAACTGTTTTTT. This encodes CATIDGGSEKLFF.

The table lists this clonotype with many counts. The chain carries TRBV7-2 and TRBJ1-3, with D possibly matching TRBD1 (6 bases). CDR1 and CDR2 (germline): SGHTA, FQGNSA. The V and J ends lost 4 bases and 0 bases respectively, with 10 bases between them. This CDR3 is built from 15 residues. CDR3 sequence reads: CASSSDSFSGNTIYF. The CDR3 DNA is TGTGCCAGCAGCTCGGACAGCTTCTCTGGAAACACCATATATTTT.

The chain has TRBV12-3 or TRBV12-4 and TRBJ2-7; no definite D call. V was cut by 1 base and J by 6 bases, with 7 bases left in between. The CDR3 contains 12 residues. CDR3 sequence (DNA): TGTGCCAGCAGTTTAGTGGGATCCGAGCAGTACTTC. This sequence encodes CASSLVGSEQYF.

This clonotype came up many times. The chain carries TRBV7-8 and TRBJ2-3; 9 bases are a match to TRBD2. CDR3 size: 16 residues. V trimming: 3 bases; J trimming: 2 bases; junction bases outside the gene matches: 6. Germline V lookup: CDR1 SGHVS, CDR2 FQNEAQ. This chain's CDR3 is CASSFGAGGPTDTQYF. CDR3 coding DNA: TGTGCCAGCAGCTTCGGGGCGGGGGGGCCCACAGATACGCAGTATTTT.

This chain links TRBV6-4 with TRBJ2-7; weak D call: TRBD1 (7 bases). The V gene's germline CDR1 is MRHNA and CDR2 SNTAGT. Trimming stripped 7 bases from V and 3 bases from J, with 16 bases between. This CDR3 is 14 amino acids long. CDR3 residues: CASIPGGRDYEQYF. Written as DNA, the CDR3 is TGTGCCAGCATTCCAGGGGGGAGAGACTACGAGCAGTACTTC.

There are a few counts of this clonotype. The chain combines TRBV5-6 with TRBJ1-2; 8 nucleotides agree with TRBD1. The V gene end was trimmed by 4 bases and the J gene end by 4 bases; junction bases not matched to a gene: 15. The CDR3 runs 17 residues. The germline V gene encodes CDR1 SGHDT and CDR2 YYEEEE. For the CDR3, the DNA is TGTGCCAGCAGCCCCGGGTTAACAGGGGGGAATGTCTATGGCTACACCTTC. Translation gives CASSPGLTGGNVYGYTF.

This clonotype was recorded a few times. In DNA, the CDR3 is TGTGCCAGCAGTTCGGACAGGGAGATGAACACTGAAGCTTTCTTT. This encodes CASSSDREMNTEAFF. The V and J genes are TRBV6-6 and TRBJ1-1; 8 bases agree with TRBD1. The J segment lost 0 bases and the V segment lost 4 bases, leaving 4 bases of the junction unmatched. There are 15 residues in the CDR3. Germline assignment: CDR1 MNHNY and CDR2 SVGAGI (reference sequence).

This clonotype showed up just a few times. The chain links TRBV28 to TRBJ1-6; possibly TRBD1 for D (5 bases). V dropped 5 bases and J dropped 12 bases, with 17 bases sitting between them. The CDR3 loop spans 14 amino acids. Germline CDR1 is MDHEN and CDR2 is SYDVKM. The DNA for the CDR3 is TGTGCCAGCAGTCCCCGGGACGGCTTTAGACCCCTCCACTTT. It yields the protein CASSPRDGFRPLHF.

The chain links TRBV3-1 to TRBJ2-1, with D possibly being TRBD2 (6 bases). The CDR3 spans 16 residues. Trimming shortened V by 0 bases and J by 2 bases, and 11 bases separated the two germline ends. Germline CDR1 reads LGHDT; CDR2 reads YNNKEL (reference sequence). CDR3 region: CASSQERDKTYNEQFF. CDR3 nucleotides: TGTGCCAGCAGCCAAGAGCGGGATAAGACCTACAATGAGCAGTTCTTC.

CDR3 DNA: TGTGCCTGGAGTGCCGCCCCCGGAGGGAGGCAGTTCTTC. Translating it yields CAWSAAPGGRQFF. The chain joins TRBV30 to TRBJ2-1, with a tentative D call TRBD2 (6 bases). The germline V gene encodes CDR1 GTSNPN and CDR2 SVGIG (reference sequence). The CDR3 has 13 amino acids. V lost 1 base and J 12 bases, leaving 16 bases between the germline ends.

The chain is built from TRBV3-1 and TRBJ1-1; D unresolved. Trimming left V 4 bases short and J 8 bases short, with 14 bases between. The V gene's germline CDR1 is LGHDT and CDR2 YNNKEL (reference sequence). The CDR3 extends over 13 amino acids. As DNA, the CDR3 is TGTGCCAGCAGCCCCAATGTCTGGGCCGAAGCTTTCTTT. This codes for CASSPNVWAEAFF.

The V and J genes are TRBV28 and TRBJ2-3, with 7 bases fitting TRBD1. Germline V gene data show CDR1 as MDHEN and CDR2 as SYDVKM. Unmatched junction bases numbered 6, after V lost 6 bases and J lost 0 bases. The CDR3 spans 15 residues. CDR3 amino acids: CASRDRDDSTDTQYF. CDR3 DNA sequence: TGTGCCAGCAGAGACAGGGACGATAGCACAGATACGCAGTATTTT.

This clonotype was counted a few times. This chain links TRBV2 with TRBJ2-7; 14 nucleotides align to TRBD2. Germline V lookup: CDR1 SNHLY, CDR2 FYNNEI. Trimming cost V 4 bases and J 2 bases; bases outside gene matches: 1. This CDR3 region has 15 residues. This CDR3 is CASSGTSGRTYEQYF. Written as DNA, the CDR3 is TGTGCCAGCAGTGGGACTAGCGGGAGGACCTACGAGCAGTACTTC.

The chain joins TRBV19 to TRBJ2-6; D is undetermined. The CDR3 covers 13 residues. V lost 3 bases and J lost 4, with 4 bases in between. Germline V gene data show CDR1 as LNHDA and CDR2 as SQIVND (reference sequence). CDR3 in amino acids: CASSMLGANVLTF. The CDR3 region has the DNA TGTGCCAGTAGTATGCTCGGGGCCAACGTCCTGACTTTC.

This chain joins TRBV5-5 and TRBJ2-2; TRBD1 matches 9 bases. Unmatched junction bases numbered 6, after V lost 1 base and J lost 2 bases. The length of the CDR3 is 17 residues. From germline, CDR1 is SGHKS and CDR2 YYEKEE (reference sequence). Here the CDR3 DNA reads TGTGCCAGCAGCTTGCAGGGGGACAGGGACAACACCGGGGAGCTGTTTTTT. Protein product: CASSLQGDRDNTGELFF.

The V and J genes are TRBV20-1 and TRBJ2-7; tentatively, D is TRBD1 (6 bases). CDR1 and CDR2 from the germline V gene are DFQATT and SNEGSKA (reference sequence). Trimming shortened V by 0 bases and J by 4 bases, and 13 bases separated the two germline ends. The CDR3 runs to 14 residues. The CDR3 sequence is CSARDFTGKYEQYF. The CDR3 coding sequence is TGCAGTGCTAGAGATTTTACAGGGAAGTACGAGCAGTACTTC.

V is TRBV6-5 and J is TRBJ2-1, with 12 bases identical to TRBD1. The CDR3 covers 17 residues. The germline gives CDR1 MNHEY, CDR2 SVGAGI. The trim removed 2 bases at V and 10 bases at J, leaving 12 bases unmatched. In DNA form, the CDR3 reads TGTGCCAGCAGTTACGGGGGACAGGGGGCCCCCAATAAAGAGCAGTTCTTC. This translates into CASSYGGQGAPNKEQFF.

V usage is TRBV6-1 and J usage is TRBJ2-7; no firm D call. Between the trimmed V and J ends, which lost 1 base and 0 bases, there was a span of 10 bases. This CDR3 is 15 amino acids long. Germline assignment: CDR1 MNHNS and CDR2 SASEGT. CDR3 bases: TGTGCCAGCAGTGAAGGTCCGTTGAGCTCCTACGAGCAGTACTTC. Residues: CASSEGPLSSYEQYF.

This clonotype was counted a few times. The rearrangement links TRBV18 to TRBJ1-5; weak D call: TRBD1 (5 bases). CDR1 KGHSH and CDR2 LQKENI come from the germline V gene. V lost 5 bases and J lost 2, with 13 bases in between. The CDR3 loop spans 15 amino acids. The CDR3 sequence: CASSSDSIRNQPQHF. The CDR3 region has the DNA TGTGCCAGCTCATCCGACAGCATTCGCAATCAGCCCCAGCATTTT. Together with reference TRBV18 and TRBJ1-5, the CDR3 gives the full variable domain: NAGVMQNPRHLVRRRGQEARLRCSPMKGHSHVYWYRQLPEEGLKFMVYLQKENIIDESGMPKERFSAEFPKEGPSILRIQQVVRGDSAAYFCASSSDSIRNQPQHFGDGTRLSIL.

The chain employs TRBV25-1 and TRBJ1-2; the match to TRBD1 covers 8 bases. CDR3 length: 17 amino acids. Germline CDR1 reads MGHDK; CDR2 reads SYGVNS. V shed 2 bases, J shed 8 bases, and the junction held 16 bases outside the gene matches. This chain's CDR3 is CASSETRGRGGIEGYTF. Here the CDR3 DNA reads TGTGCCAGCAGTGAAACCAGGGGGCGGGGGGGGATAGAAGGCTACACCTTC.

J is TRBJ2-3 and V is TRBV6-1; either TRBD1 or TRBD2 may fit D (5 bases each). Germline CDR1 and CDR2: MNHNS and SASEGT. The CDR3 extends over 14 amino acids. Trimming removed 5 bases from V and 4 bases from J, with 13 bases in between. The DNA for the CDR3 is TGTGCCAGCAGTCTTGACCCGGGGCCAGATACGCAGTATTTT. Translating it yields CASSLDPGPDTQYF.

This clonotype was detected only a few times. The chain uses TRBV6-5 and TRBJ1-3; D is uncertain. This CDR3 comprises 12 residues. In germline, CDR1 is MNHEY, CDR2 SVGAGI. Between the trimmed V and J ends, which lost 7 bases and 3 bases, there was a span of 7 bases. The CDR3 is CASTTFGNTIYF. The CDR3 DNA sequence: TGTGCCAGCACCACTTTTGGAAACACCATATATTTT.

In this sample, this clonotype turned up a few times. V and J are TRBV2 and TRBJ2-3; 7 nucleotides match TRBD1. J gave up 1 base and V 7 bases, and 14 bases lay outside the gene matches. The V gene's germline CDR1 is SNHLY and CDR2 FYNNEI. The CDR3 is 17 amino acids. CDR3 loop: CASKGITGEERTDTQYF. The CDR3 bases are TGTGCCAGCAAGGGAATAACAGGGGAAGAGCGCACAGATACGCAGTATTTT.

This clonotype was recorded at least ten times. This sequence joins TRBV7-9 and TRBJ1-1; D possibly corresponds to TRBD1 (6 bases). The CDR3 is 17 residues long. Trimming pared 1 base from V and 0 bases from J, leaving 15 bases between. Germline CDR1 and CDR2: SEHNR and FQNEAQ (reference sequence). The CDR3 is CASSLVPGADVNTEAFF. The CDR3 DNA sequence: TGTGCCAGCAGCTTAGTACCAGGGGCCGATGTGAACACTGAAGCTTTCTTT.

This clonotype showed up many times. The genes are TRBV7-2 and TRBJ1-3; D is undetermined. This CDR3 region has 12 residues. Germline-derived CDR1 and CDR2 are SGHTA and FQGNSA. V was clipped by 5 bases and J by 2 bases, with 4 bases between them. The CDR3 spells CASSRAGNTIYF. In DNA form, the CDR3 reads TGTGCCAGCAGCCGAGCTGGAAACACCATATATTTT.

This clonotype was recorded a few times. The chain carries TRBV11-2 and TRBJ2-1; D is ambiguous. V lost 1 base and J lost 13, with 11 bases in between. Germline CDR1 and CDR2: SGHAT and FQNNGV. The CDR3 is 12 amino acids. The CDR3 DNA reads as TGTGCCAGCAGCTTAGCTACCGGGCCTCAGTTCTTC. Protein product: CASSLATGPQFF.